The text below deals with one T cell receptor (beta chain). What antigen it recognizes has not been identified. No per-base quality is available; no much larger clone lies one base away. Different DNA sequences within this sample yield the same CDR3. Genomic DNA was extracted from the sorted cells using the QIAGEN blood and tissue kit and was quantified on a NanoDrop 1000. The immunoSEQ platform deep sequenced and quantified TCR alpha and beta chains by multiplex PCR of genomic DNA. In the original analysis: TCR sequences were annotated using IMGT gene and region definitions. As a stand-in for the preselection repertoire, out-of-frame rearrangements were used and set against in-frame clonotypes. Repertoire size was estimated with the iCHAO1 estimator supplied with the immunoSEQ platform. A Gini index based on the Lorenz curve was applied to in-frame amino acid clonotypes to measure clonal inequality. The intersect function in the R package tcR was used to count shared clonotypes, while the Jaccard index served to score similarity. Frequencies of V, J and V-J usage were subjected to principal component analysis with the R prcomp function, without normalization. Here the immuneACCESS table is served through TCRdb, limited to in-frame sequences with V and J called. Missing clones are a known gap in these copies; in checked studies unresolved V genes cover under half, and the rest lacks a known reason. The DNA was the basis for D and trimming; V, J and clone size are from that table. This sample has about 77,000 clones in its table, and around 92% of those were observed once. Less than 0.16% of the sample lies in the top ten.

These data belong to a study of human versus mouse CDR3 diversity and MHC coevolution (dated by TCRdb to about 2017). Background on the whole study: The immunoSEQ assay was reported to detect one in 200,000 T cells and to minimize amplification bias from multiplex PCR. Across the mouse and human samples, each sample yielded between about 0.6 x 10^7 and 1.8 x 10^7 valid reads. Human naive CD4 T cell repertoires were used as a reference for TCR selection on multiple MHC II alleles and were compared with human-TCR-locus transgenic mice carrying single MHC II. Three healthy volunteer blood donors were included in the human cohort, with one aged 30 to 40, one aged 40 to 49 and one aged 60 to 70 at collection.

V is trimmed back by 0 bases and J by 8 bases, and the junction contains 6 bases that no gene match accounts for. CDR1 and CDR2, looked up from the germline V gene, are SGHRS and YFSETQ. The CDR3 runs 15 residues from the cysteine to the phenylalanine. The only DNA kept is the CDR3, 45 bases in frame from the first base. Findings and caveats that apply to the study as a whole: Among all the groups compared, the lowest clonal inequality scores came from most of the three human donors. Repertoire diversity was not regarded as directly comparable between humans and mice because human T cells were selected on several MHC II alleles. iCHAO1 estimates gave humans the largest TCR beta repertoire, approximately 1.7 million clonotypes, attributed likely to selection by multiple MHC II molecules. On average, humans had more CDR3 deletions and insertions than mice did, pointing to greater exonuclease and TdT activity.

Fluorescence-activated cell sorting was used to isolate naive CD4 T cells, defined as CD45RO-negative and CD62L-positive, from PBMCs. About 50 ml of fresh peripheral blood was drawn per donor, and PBMCs were isolated by Ficoll density centrifugation. Cells were sorted on a FACSAria III instrument, and every sample had a purity above 85%. This receptor was identified in a person aged 30 to 70 in good health. The chain is encoded by TRBV5-1 joined to TRBJ1-4, and 8 bases in between align with TRBD1. What was sequenced was naive CD4+ T cells from blood. What this sample's cell subset or site label stands for: CD45RO-negative CD62L-positive naive CD4 T cells. The CDR3 region has the sequence CASSLAGTGGEKLFF. The nucleotides read TGCGCCAGCAGCTTGGCCGGGACAGGAGGAGAAAAACTGTTTTTT.